The T cell receptor (beta chain) under discussion was sequenced for a study of blood T cell repertoires in COVID-19. At the level of the study: Samples taken during acute and convalescent COVID-19 were collected in the United States, Italy and Spain.

Germline CDR1 and CDR2: MGHDK and SYGVNS. This CDR3 region has 15 residues. Between the trimmed V and J ends, which lost 4 bases and 1 base, there was a span of 8 bases. Original handling: Estimation of nucleated cell counts was performed using reference gene primer amplification. Generated by immunoSEQ multiplex PCR, the TCRdb table keeps only in-frame clones and is missing some. V and J calls plus clone size are reproduced from that table; the DNA served to infer D and trimming. This table has about 280,000 clones, roughly four fifths appearing once. This clonotype was obtained from a woman between 50 and 59 years old who had recovered from COVID-19. The V gene is TRBV25-1, the J gene TRBJ1-6; D is ambiguous. Sequenced input: peripheral blood. For the CDR3, the DNA is TGTGCCAGCAGTGGCGGGGATTCCTATAATTCACCCCTCCACTTT. It specifies CASSGGDSYNSPLHF.